The T cell receptor beta chain described here comes from a study of T cell therapy after organ transplantation. Study-level results: Minimal repertoire change after therapy followed marked pretherapy expansions in nonresponders.

Only in-frame clones appear in the TCRdb table, and some are missing; sequencing was by immunoSEQ multiplex PCR. Of some 17,000 clones in the sample, less than 90% are singletons; the top ten hold around a third. Unmatched junction bases numbered 3, after V lost 0 bases and J lost 5 bases. The CDR3 spans 16 residues. Germline V gene sequence: CDR1 LGHNA, CDR2 YNFKEQ. For this clone: Its matching antigen is unknown.

The time point was: 20-29 weeks after completion of therapy. Patients were solid-organ transplant recipients with drug-resistant or recurrent cytomegalovirus. The rearrangement joins TRBV4-2 to TRBJ2-1; 11 bases are shared with TRBD2. The specimen comprised CD8+ T cells from blood, sampled after autologous CMV-specific T cell therapy. This receptor was identified in a human patient who had received a solid organ transplant and had CMV disease. The T cells may come from the graft donor. CDR3 amino acids: CASSQEATSGDNEQFF. In DNA form, the CDR3 reads TGTGCCAGCAGCCAAGAGGCGACTAGCGGGGACAATGAGCAGTTCTTC.